This T cell receptor (beta chain) derives from a study of cytomegalovirus exposure and HLA in healthy donors. Findings and caveats of the study: In a later analysis, HLA-associated beta chains showed higher expansion and lower generation probabilities than comparable chains. Previously analyzed data showed that most TCR beta V segments were productive at a frequency of about 87% or about 30%.

It was with 60 Vbeta and 13 Jbeta primers that the PCR ran. Libraries were prepared by immunoSEQ multiplex PCR; TCRdb keeps only in-frame clonotypes and omits some of them. This repertoire shows some 180,000 clones, 87% found once; its top ten account for 1% to 1.4%. In the case of this clone: Its antigen is unknown. The junction shows a germline mismatch at one end, possibly a read error.

This CDR3 has 12 residues. Looked up from germline, CDR1 is SEHNR and CDR2 is FQNEAQ (reference sequence). The source of this sequence is a boy younger than 10 in good health and CMV-seronegative. The J gene is TRBJ1-4, the V gene TRBV7-9, with TRBD1 matching over 9 bases. Sequencing was carried out using PBMCs. CDR3 loop: CASSREGTGKTF. The CDR3 DNA reads TGTGCCAGCAGCCGGGAAGGGACAGGGAAGACTTTT.